This TCR beta chain comes out of a study of CD8 T cells in Susac syndrome. Control patients had untreated stable or active relapsing-remitting multiple sclerosis by revised McDonald criteria. It was with random hexamers that roughly 0.5 to 1 ug RNA was reverse transcribed. TCRdb analysed the immunoSEQ multiplex PCR reads with MiXCR anew, one entry per CDR3 protein. Of 250,000 to 300,000 distinct CDR3 sequences listed, 80% to 90% are singletons. CDR3 length: 12 residues. Per germline, CDR1 KGHDR and CDR2 SFDVKD. Trimming stripped 9 bases from V and 5 bases from J, with 10 bases between. The sample comprised CD8+ T cells from PBMCs. The sequence was collected from a human donor with multiple sclerosis. The V call is TRBV24-1, the J call TRBJ1-5; no definite D call. The CDR3 sequence: CATPPRDQPQHF. The CDR3 bases are TGTGCCACCCCCCCCAGAGATCAGCCCCAGCATTTT.